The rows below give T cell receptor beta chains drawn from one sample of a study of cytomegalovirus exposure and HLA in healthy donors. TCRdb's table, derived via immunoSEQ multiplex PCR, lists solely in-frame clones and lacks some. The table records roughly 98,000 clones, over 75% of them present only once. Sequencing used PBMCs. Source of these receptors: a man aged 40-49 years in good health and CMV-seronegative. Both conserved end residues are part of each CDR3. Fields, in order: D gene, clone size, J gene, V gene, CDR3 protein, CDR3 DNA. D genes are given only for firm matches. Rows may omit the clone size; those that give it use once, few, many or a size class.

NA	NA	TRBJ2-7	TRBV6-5	CASSYLGGSYEQYF	TGTGCCAGCAGTTACTTAGGGGGCTCCTACGAGCAGTACTTC
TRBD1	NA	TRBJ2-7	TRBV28	CASQPGQPSYEQYF	TGTGCCAGCCAACCGGGACAGCCTTCCTACGAGCAGTACTTC
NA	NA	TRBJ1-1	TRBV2	CASSVGMNTEAFF	TGTGCCAGCAGTGTCGGGATGAACACTGAAGCTTTCTTT
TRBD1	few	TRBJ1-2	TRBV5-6	CASSFPGVGQGYTF	TGTGCCAGCAGCTTCCCAGGTGTGGGACAGGGCTACACCTTC
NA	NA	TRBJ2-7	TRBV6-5	CASRDNQPSYEQYF	TGTGCCAGCCGGGACAATCAACCCTCCTACGAGCAGTACTTC
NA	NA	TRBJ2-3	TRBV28	CASSSLDTQYF	TGTGCCAGCAGCTCCCTAGATACGCAGTATTTT
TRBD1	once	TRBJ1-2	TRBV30	CAWSLDRDLYGYTF	TGTGCCTGGAGCCTGGACAGGGACCTCTATGGCTACACCTTC
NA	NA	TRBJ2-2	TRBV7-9	CASRLQGAGELFF	TGTGCCAGCAGACTACAGGGTGCCGGGGAGCTGTTTTTT
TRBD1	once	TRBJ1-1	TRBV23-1	CASSPHRQGGRAFF	TGCGCCAGCAGTCCCCACCGACAGGGTGGTCGAGCTTTCTTT
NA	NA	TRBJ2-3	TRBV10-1	CASSSRGKGGDTQYF	TGCGCCAGCAGTAGCCGGGGTAAGGGCGGAGATACGCAGTATTTT
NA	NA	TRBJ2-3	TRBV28	CASSLRQQSTDTQYF	TGTGCCAGCAGTTTAAGACAGCAAAGCACAGATACGCAGTATTTT
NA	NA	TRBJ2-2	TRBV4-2	CASSQPGSANTGELFF	TGTGCCAGCAGCCAACCCGGGAGCGCGAACACCGGGGAGCTGTTTTTT
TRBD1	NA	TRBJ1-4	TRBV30	CAWSRQGGEKLFF	TGTGCCTGGAGTCGACAGGGGGGTGAAAAACTGTTTTTT
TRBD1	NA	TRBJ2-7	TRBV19	CATAGTDLDYEQYF	TGTGCCACCGCCGGGACAGACCTCGACTACGAGCAGTACTTC
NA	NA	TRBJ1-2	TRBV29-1	CSVTDSFNYGYTF	TGCAGCGTTACAGACAGTTTTAACTATGGCTACACCTTC
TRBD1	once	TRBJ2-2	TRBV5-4	CASSYGQGLTGELFF	TGTGCCAGCAGCTACGGACAGGGTTTAACCGGGGAGCTGTTTTTT
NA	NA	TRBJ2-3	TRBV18	CASSPRSRADTQYF	TGTGCCAGCTCACCACGTTCCAGGGCCGATACGCAGTATTTT
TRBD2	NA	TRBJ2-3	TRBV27	CASSSERGADTQYF	TGTGCCAGCAGTTCAGAGCGGGGGGCAGATACGCAGTATTTT
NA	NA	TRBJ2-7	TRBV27	CASSSAPGHHDGEQYF	TGTGCCAGCAGTTCGGCCCCGGGACACCACGATGGCGAGCAGTACTTC
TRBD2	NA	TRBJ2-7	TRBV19	CASTELAGGTLYEQYF	TGTGCCAGTACCGAACTAGCGGGAGGAACCCTCTACGAGCAGTACTTC
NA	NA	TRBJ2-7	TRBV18	CASSSRQVDSYEQYF	TGTGCCAGCTCGAGTCGACAGGTGGATTCCTACGAGCAGTACTTC
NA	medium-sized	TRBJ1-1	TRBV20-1	CSAFQGIEAFF	TGCAGTGCTTTTCAGGGGATTGAAGCTTTCTTT
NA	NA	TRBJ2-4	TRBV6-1	CASSDQGIQYF	TGTGCCAGCAGTGACCAGGGCATTCAGTACTTC
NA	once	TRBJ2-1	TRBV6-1	CASSATGRNEQFF	TGTGCCAGCAGTGCCACAGGGCGCAATGAGCAGTTCTTC
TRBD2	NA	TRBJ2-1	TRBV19	CASGTSANNEQFF	TGTGCCAGCGGGACTAGCGCTAATAATGAGCAGTTCTTC
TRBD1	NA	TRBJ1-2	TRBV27	CASSLTTGRSYGYTF	TGTGCCAGCAGTTTAACGACAGGGCGCTCCTATGGCTACACCTTC
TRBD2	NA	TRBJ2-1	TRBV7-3	CASSFNWGGEQFF	TGTGCCAGCAGCTTTAATTGGGGGGGGGAGCAGTTCTTC
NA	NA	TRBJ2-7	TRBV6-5	CASSYPPTRQAYEQYF	TGTGCCAGCAGTTACCCCCCTACGAGACAGGCCTACGAGCAGTACTTC
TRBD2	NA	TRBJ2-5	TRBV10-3	CAISVGEGYQETQYF	TGTGCCATCAGTGTTGGGGAGGGGTACCAAGAGACCCAGTACTTC
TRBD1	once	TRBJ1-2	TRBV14	CASAYRGSYGYTF	TGTGCCAGCGCCTACAGGGGTAGCTATGGCTACACCTTC